The 18 T cell receptor beta chains below were found in one sample sequenced in a study of high-grade serous ovarian cancer treatment subgroups (dated by TCRdb to the early 2020s). Library preparation was by the immunoSEQ multiplex PCR assay. Imported from immuneACCESS, the table was reduced by TCRdb to in-frame sequences with V and J called. These copies leave out some clones; in studies compared against another copy, an unresolved V gene accounts for under half, and the cause of the remainder is not known. This sample is represented by tens of thousands of clones; around 84% of them were singletons. The biggest ten clones account for 2.1% of the sample. Tumor samples were obtained before definitive surgery or chemotherapy. Sequencing was carried out using tumor tissue. Receptors were obtained from a human donor with high-grade serous ovarian cancer.

The chain links TRBV10-3 to TRBJ2-1, with 14 bases that match TRBD2. CDR1 is ENHRY, CDR2 SYGVKD, per germline. Unmatched junction bases numbered 7, after V lost 6 bases and J lost 9 bases. This CDR3 region has 15 residues. The CDR3 loop reads CAISVGLAGDGEQFF. The CDR3 region has the DNA TGTGCCATCAGCGTGGGACTAGCGGGAGACGGTGAGCAGTTCTTC.

CDR3 DNA: TGTGCCTGGAGTTTAGCCCACAATGAGCAGTTCTTC. It encodes CAWSLAHNEQFF. The chain combines TRBV30 with TRBJ2-1; D gene ambiguous. The CDR3 extends over 12 amino acids. The germline V gene encodes CDR1 GTSNPN and CDR2 SVGIG (reference sequence). The V end was cut by 2 bases, the J end by 5 bases, with 7 bases between.

The V gene is TRBV11-2, the J gene TRBJ1-5; D is uncertain. The CDR3 runs to 13 residues. Trimming stripped 0 bases from V and 12 bases from J, with 12 bases between. The V gene's germline CDR1 is SGHAT and CDR2 FQNNGV. The CDR3 loop is CASSLDPGERQHF. CDR3 nucleotides: TGTGCCAGCAGCTTAGACCCCGGGGAACGCCAGCATTTT. The full variable domain, completed using reference TRBV11-2 and TRBJ1-5, is EAGVAQSPRYKIIEKRQSVAFWCNPISGHATLYWYQQILGQGPKLLIQFQNNGVVDDSQLPKDRFSAERLKGVDSTLKIQPAKLEDSAVYLCASSLDPGERQHFGDGTRLSIL.

DNA for the CDR3: TGTGCCAGCAGTTTAGGGGACCGCACCTACGAGCAGTACTTC. This encodes CASSLGDRTYEQYF. The genes are TRBV28 and TRBJ2-7; the D gene could be TRBD1 or TRBD2 (5 bases each). Germline-derived CDR1 and CDR2 are MDHEN and SYDVKM. This CDR3 is built from 14 residues. The V end lost 2 bases, the J end lost 2 bases, and 10 bases lay between the germline ends.

The J gene is TRBJ2-3, the V gene TRBV5-1, with a possible D match to TRBD2 (6 bases). The V end was cut by 3 bases, the J end by 2 bases, with 13 bases between. CDR3 length equals 15 residues. Germline CDR1 reads SGHRS; CDR2 reads YFSETQ. The CDR3 protein is CASSSLAEFTDTQYF. CDR3 nucleotide sequence: TGCGCCAGCAGCTCTTTAGCGGAGTTCACAGATACGCAGTATTTT.

J is TRBJ1-5 and V is TRBV19; no clear D. From germline, CDR1 is LNHDA and CDR2 SQIVND (reference sequence). CDR3 length: 14 residues. Deletions cut 5 bases from V and 0 bases from J, with 8 bases between. CDR3 sequence (DNA): TGTGCCAGTAGTTTCGCGTATAGCAATCAGCCCCAGCATTTT. Its translation: CASSFAYSNQPQHF.

The rearrangement uses TRBV19 and TRBJ1-5; perhaps TRBD1 as D (5 bases). The CDR3 has 16 residues. From germline, CDR1 is LNHDA and CDR2 SQIVND (reference sequence). V was pared by 7 bases and J by 1 base, with 17 bases between. The DNA of the CDR3 is TGTGCCAGTACCATTCGAGGGGCAGGGAGCAATCAGCCCCAGCATTTT. Translation gives CASTIRGAGSNQPQHF.

The sample holds one count of this clone. This chain links TRBV2 with TRBJ1-4; D call uncertain. V lost 8 bases and J lost 8, with 18 bases in between. CDR3 length: 14 amino acids. Germline V CDR1 and CDR2: SNHLY, FYNNEI. CDR3 sequence: CASGPKTTTEKLFF. CDR3 bases: TGTGCCAGCGGGCCGAAAACGACCACAGAAAAACTGTTTTTT.

The DNA for the CDR3 is TGTGCCAGCAGCCCTTCGAGTACCAGCCACGAGCAGTACTTC. Residues: CASSPSSTSHEQYF. The chain recombines TRBV5-4 with TRBJ2-7; no reliable D call. This CDR3 spans 14 amino acids. Germline V gene sequence: CDR1 SGHNT, CDR2 YYREEE (reference sequence). Trimming stripped 4 bases from V and 5 bases from J, with 16 bases between.

The chain is built from TRBV9 and TRBJ2-2, with D unresolved. Germline V gives CDR1 SGDLS, CDR2 YYNGEE. V lost 0 bases, J lost 2 bases, and 2 bases lay in between. This CDR3 has 13 amino acids. CDR3 protein: CASSVDNTGELFF. Here the CDR3 DNA reads TGTGCCAGCAGCGTAGACAACACCGGGGAGCTGTTTTTT.

The chain links TRBV10-2 to TRBJ2-7; 11 bases match TRBD1. The CDR3 covers 15 residues. Unmatched junction bases numbered 4, after V lost 6 bases and J lost 0 bases. The V gene's germline CDR1 is WSHSY and CDR2 SAAADI. CDR3 sequence reads: CASSAGTGGSYEQYF. In DNA, the CDR3 is TGCGCCAGCAGCGCCGGGACAGGGGGCTCCTACGAGCAGTACTTC.

This chain links TRBV6-6 with TRBJ2-1; no clear D. V lost 10 bases and J 4 bases, leaving 11 bases between the germline ends. In germline, CDR1 is MNHNY, CDR2 SVGAGI (reference sequence). CDR3 length equals 12 residues. The CDR3 nucleotides read TGTGCCACCCGGACCCAATACAATGAGCAGTTCTTC. Translating it yields CATRTQYNEQFF.

V and J are TRBV28 and TRBJ2-3; D is tentatively TRBD1 or TRBD2 (5 bases each). Per germline, CDR1 MDHEN and CDR2 SYDVKM. V was pared by 1 base and J by 3 bases, with 17 bases between. This CDR3 has 17 amino acids. In nucleotides, the CDR3 is TGTGCCAGCAGTTTATTACGGGGCATAACCGGAACAGATACGCAGTATTTT. This encodes CASSLLRGITGTDTQYF.

In DNA, the CDR3 is TGCGCCAGCAGCTTCCAATTTGGTACCGGGGAGCTGTTTTTT. This sequence encodes CASSFQFGTGELFF. The gene calls are TRBV5-1 and TRBJ2-2, with D unclear. Germline CDR1 and CDR2: SGHRS and YFSETQ. The CDR3 runs 14 residues. V gave up 2 bases and J gave up 5 bases, with 10 bases separating them.

The rearrangement joins TRBV18 to TRBJ2-5; D is uncertain. The germline V gene encodes CDR1 KGHSH and CDR2 LQKENI. The CDR3 length is 14 residues. Trimming took 5 bases from V and 5 from J, leaving 15 bases between them. In nucleotides, the CDR3 is TGTGCCAGCTCAGCTTCCCAGCAGGTTGAGACCCAGTACTTC. This codes for CASSASQQVETQYF.

In its sample, this clone was seen a few times. This sequence joins TRBV20-1 and TRBJ1-1, with a weak D call TRBD1 (6 bases). CDR3 length: 11 residues. Trimming shortened V by 6 bases and J by 10 bases, and 15 bases separated the two germline ends. CDR1 is DFQATT, CDR2 SNEGSKA, per germline (reference sequence). In DNA form, the CDR3 reads TGCAGTGCCCACCCAGGGGTGGCAGCTTTCTTT. Translating gives CSAHPGVAAFF.

The chain is built from TRBV18 and TRBJ2-7; D is undetermined. The CDR3 sequence is 14 residues long. Germline loops: CDR1 KGHSH, CDR2 LQKENI. V lost 0 bases and J 4 bases, leaving 10 bases between the germline ends. The CDR3: CASSPPSRRYEQYF. CDR3 nucleotides: TGTGCCAGCTCACCACCGTCGCGGCGATACGAGCAGTACTTC.

This clone was recorded once. The CDR3: CASSLDRGRVNEQYF. The CDR3 DNA sequence: TGTGCCAGCAGCTTGGACAGGGGGCGCGTCAACGAGCAGTACTTC. The chain joins TRBV5-4 to TRBJ2-7, with TRBD1 matching 9 bases. V trimming: 0 bases; J trimming: 5 bases; junction bases outside the gene matches: 6. The CDR3 length is 15 residues. Germline CDR1 and CDR2: SGHNT and YYREEE (reference sequence). Combining the CDR3 with reference TRBV5-4 and TRBJ2-7 gives the whole variable domain ETGVTQSPTHLIKTRGQQVTLRCSSQSGHNTVSWYQQALGQGPQFIFQYYREEENGRGNFPPRFSGLQFPNYSSELNVNALELDDSALYLCASSLDRGRVNEQYFGPGTRLTVT.